This T cell receptor (beta chain) was captured in a study of T cell repertoires in cytomegalovirus infection. Study as a whole: The public TCR beta signatures pointed to both CMV infection and matching HLA type.

This clonotype has a handful of counts. What it binds is unknown. One entry per CDR3 protein, called by TCRdb with MiXCR from the reads. The top ten clones hold around 2.8% of a sample with about 740,000 distinct CDR3 sequences, 35% of them seen once. Study observations and caveats: Ex vivo responses were dominated by HLA-C-restricted CMV-specific TCR beta clonotypes. Using cumulative public TCR beta family frequency, the authors identified those who carried CMV together with the relevant HLA.

Germline values: CDR1 MGHRA, CDR2 YSYEKL. There are 16 residues in the CDR3. With V trimmed by 6 bases and J by 8 bases, 14 bases remained unmatched. This TCR derives from a human donor in good health (CMV status not recorded). Some clones in this sample may be carry-over from other donors' samples. The source material was PBMCs. The rearrangement links TRBV4-1 to TRBJ1-4, with TRBD1 identical over 8 bases. Written as DNA, the CDR3 is TGCGCCAGCAGTCTCGCTGGACAGGGAGGGGGAGAAAAACTGTTTTTT. It specifies CASSLAGQGGGEKLFF.